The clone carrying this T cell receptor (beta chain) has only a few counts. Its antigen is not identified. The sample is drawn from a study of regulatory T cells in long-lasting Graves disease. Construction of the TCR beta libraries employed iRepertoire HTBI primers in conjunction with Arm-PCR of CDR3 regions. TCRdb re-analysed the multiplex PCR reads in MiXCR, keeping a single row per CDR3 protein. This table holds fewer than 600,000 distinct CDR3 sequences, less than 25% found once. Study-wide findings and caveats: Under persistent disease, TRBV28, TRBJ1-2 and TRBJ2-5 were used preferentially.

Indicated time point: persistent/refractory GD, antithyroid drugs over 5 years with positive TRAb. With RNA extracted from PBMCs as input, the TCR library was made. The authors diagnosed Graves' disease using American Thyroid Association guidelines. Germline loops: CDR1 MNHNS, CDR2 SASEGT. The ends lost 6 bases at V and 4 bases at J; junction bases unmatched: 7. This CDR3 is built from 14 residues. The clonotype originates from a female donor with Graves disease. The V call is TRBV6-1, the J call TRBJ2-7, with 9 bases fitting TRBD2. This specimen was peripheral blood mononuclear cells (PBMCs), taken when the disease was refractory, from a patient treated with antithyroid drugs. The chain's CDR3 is CASRREGQTYEQYF. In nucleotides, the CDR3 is TGTGCCAGCAGGCGGGAGGGCCAGACTTACGAGCAGTACTTC.